This T cell receptor (beta chain) was sequenced in a study of cytomegalovirus exposure and HLA in healthy donors. Study overall: Of 300 to 500 genotyped donors, roughly 86% clustered with self-reported Caucasian donors.

Whole-study findings and limits: Some V segments, TRBV6-2 and TRBV6-3 among them, were indistinguishable and were therefore excluded. Cytomegalovirus association was assigned to some 160 TCR beta chains. By HLA locus, TCR association rates varied in a later analysis, with DRB1 showing the most and HLA-C the fewest.

The PCR made use of 60 Vbeta and 13 Jbeta primers. Sequencing was performed with immunoSEQ multiplex PCR; in TCRdb, only in-frame clones are kept and a portion is missing. The sample includes 150,000 to 200,000 clones, approximately 82% of them seen just once. As for this clone: Its antigen is unidentified.

CDR3 length: 14 amino acids. Germline trimming cut 4 bases from V and 4 bases from J; bases unmatched to any gene: 4. Germline V gene data show CDR1 as LNHDA and CDR2 as SQIVND (reference sequence). The receptor comes from a woman between 18 and 30 years old in good health and CMV-seronegative. This chain links TRBV19 with TRBJ1-5; 7 bases fit TRBD1. Material: PBMCs. The CDR3 region has the DNA TGTGCCAGTAGTAAGGGACAGCTAAATCAGCCCCAGCATTTT. Its translation is CASSKGQLNQPQHF.